The 11 T cell receptor beta chains given below trace back to one sample, sequenced in a study of blood T cells in healthy people across ages. Sample-barcoded 5' priming and a J-beta primer mix drove a second PCR of roughly 6 to 12 cycles. TCRdb independently ran MiXCR on the 5' RACE reads; one entry per CDR3 protein. The table records under 2 million distinct CDR3 sequences, roughly 32% of them present only once. The sequenced material came from blood. These TCRs come from a woman aged 30 to 39 in good health.

This clonotype was seen only a few times. The chain employs TRBV20-1 and TRBJ2-1; TRBD2 matches 9 bases. There are 13 residues in the CDR3. Germline CDR1 DFQATT, CDR2 SNEGSKA (reference sequence). With V trimmed by 5 bases and J by 4 bases, 3 bases remained unmatched. For the CDR3, the DNA is TGCAGTGCTGCACTAGCGGGTTACAATGAGCAGTTCTTC. It specifies CSAALAGYNEQFF.

The J gene is TRBJ2-7, the V gene TRBV7-9, with D possibly TRBD1 on 5 matching bases. Per germline, CDR1 SEHNR and CDR2 FQNEAQ (reference sequence). Deletions cut 3 bases from V and 5 bases from J, with 14 bases between. The CDR3 is made up of 14 amino acids. DNA for the CDR3: TGTGCCAGCAGCTTGGGGCAGGGTCTCGACGAGCAGTACTTC. Translation gives CASSLGQGLDEQYF.

The rearrangement joins TRBV29-1 to TRBJ2-7; D is perhaps TRBD2 (5 bases). Deletions cut 6 bases from V and 3 bases from J, with 12 bases between. Per germline, CDR1 SQVTM and CDR2 ANQGSEA. The CDR3 totals 12 residues. CDR3 residues: CSVGNKDYEQYF. The CDR3 DNA sequence: TGCAGCGTCGGGAACAAGGACTACGAGCAGTACTTC.

This clonotype has a handful of counts. V usage is TRBV29-1 and J usage is TRBJ2-1, with TRBD1 matching over 8 bases. Per germline, CDR1 SQVTM and CDR2 ANQGSEA. With 3 bases clipped from V and 4 bases from J, the junction kept 5 bases outside the gene matches. The CDR3 sequence is 14 residues long. CDR3 region: CSVDWTGPYNEQFF. For the CDR3, the DNA is TGCAGCGTTGATTGGACAGGGCCGTACAATGAGCAGTTCTTC.

The V gene is TRBV30, the J gene TRBJ2-1; possibly TRBD2 for D (5 bases). The V gene's germline CDR1 is GTSNPN and CDR2 SVGIG (reference sequence). Trimming removed 2 bases from V and 5 bases from J, with 13 bases in between. The CDR3 sequence is 14 residues long. CDR3: CAWSLWTGDNEQFF. For the CDR3, the DNA is TGTGCCTGGAGTCTATGGACTGGAGACAATGAGCAGTTCTTC.

This clonotype has more than one count but fewer than ten. J is TRBJ2-5 and V is TRBV5-4; 7 nucleotides align to TRBD2. The V gene end was trimmed by 6 bases and the J gene end by 4 bases; junction bases not matched to a gene: 12. The germline V gene encodes CDR1 SGHNT and CDR2 YYREEE (reference sequence). CDR3 length equals 15 residues. CDR3 residues: CASTKTAGGGETQYF. CDR3 sequence (DNA): TGTGCCAGCACCAAGACGGCAGGCGGGGGAGAGACCCAGTACTTC.

In this sample, this clonotype turned up a few times. The rearrangement links TRBV3-1 to TRBJ2-7, with D hard to call. V lost 0 bases, J lost 2 bases, and 11 bases lay in between. CDR3 length: 15 amino acids. Germline CDR1 is LGHDT and CDR2 is YNNKEL (reference sequence). The CDR3, as DNA: TGTGCCAGCAGCCAAGATATTGAGAGTGCCTACGAGCAGTACTTC. Its translation: CASSQDIESAYEQYF.

This chain links TRBV20-1 with TRBJ2-1; D perhaps matches TRBD1 (7 bases). The CDR3 covers 13 residues. Trimming shortened V by 2 bases and J by 5 bases, and 10 bases separated the two germline ends. Looked up from germline, CDR1 is DFQATT and CDR2 is SNEGSKA (reference sequence). CDR3 residues: CSARQGEDNEQFF. The CDR3 region has the DNA TGCAGTGCTAGACAGGGGGAGGACAATGAGCAGTTCTTC.

A remark on this clonotype: Compared with germline, one end of the junction differs, possibly owing to a read error. V gene TRBV4-1 combines with J gene TRBJ2-5, with 9 nucleotides matching TRBD1. The germline CDR1 and CDR2 sequences are MGHRA and YSYEKL. The CDR3 sequence is 16 residues long. CDR3 sequence reads: CASSFMGTGNQETQYF. CDR3 in DNA: TGTGCCAGCAGCTTTATGGGGACAGGGAACCAAGAGACCCAGTACTTC.

The V call is TRBV15, the J call TRBJ2-7; TRBD2 might be the D (6 bases). The V end was cut by 1 base, the J end by 5 bases, with 15 bases between. Germline CDR1 is LNHNV and CDR2 is YYDKDF (reference sequence). CDR3 length equals 15 residues. For the CDR3, the DNA is TGTGCCACCAGCAGAGGTATTCAAACGGGGGACGAGCAGTACTTC. Translated, it gives CATSRGIQTGDEQYF.

The CDR3 here is CSATGPGQRYEQYF. As DNA, the CDR3 is TGCAGTGCTACCGGACCGGGACAACGGTACGAGCAGTACTTC. The chain uses TRBV20-1 and TRBJ2-5, with D maybe TRBD1 (6 bases). The J call may be mistaken, given a closer DNA end match to TRBJ2-7. CDR3 length: 14 residues. CDR1 and CDR2 (germline): DFQATT, SNEGSKA (reference sequence).